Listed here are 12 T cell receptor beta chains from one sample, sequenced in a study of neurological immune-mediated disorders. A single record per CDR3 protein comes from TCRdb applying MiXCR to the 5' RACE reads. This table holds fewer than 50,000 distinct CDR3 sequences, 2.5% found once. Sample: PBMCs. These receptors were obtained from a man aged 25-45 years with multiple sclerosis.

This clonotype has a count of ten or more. The DNA for the CDR3 is TGTGCCAGCTCTACGGGAGAATACAATGAGCAGTTCTTC. It is translated as CASSTGEYNEQFF. The genes are TRBV6-4 and TRBJ2-1; D perhaps matches TRBD2 (6 bases). Germline-derived CDR1 and CDR2 are MRHNA and SNTAGT. The length of the CDR3 is 13 residues. V lost 8 bases and J 4 bases, leaving 12 bases between the germline ends.

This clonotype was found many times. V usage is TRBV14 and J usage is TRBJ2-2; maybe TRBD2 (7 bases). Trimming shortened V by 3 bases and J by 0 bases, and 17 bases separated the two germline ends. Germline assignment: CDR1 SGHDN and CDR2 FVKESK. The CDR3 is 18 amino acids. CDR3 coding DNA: TGTGCCAGCAGCCAGGCGGGGGCCTTTATTGCGAACACCGGGGAGCTGTTTTTT. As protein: CASSQAGAFIANTGELFF.

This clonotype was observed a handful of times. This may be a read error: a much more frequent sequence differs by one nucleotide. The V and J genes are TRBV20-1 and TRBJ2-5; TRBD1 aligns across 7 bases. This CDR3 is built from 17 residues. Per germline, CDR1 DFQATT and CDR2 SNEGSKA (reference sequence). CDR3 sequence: CSAPPGTNRGVEENQYF. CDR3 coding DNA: TGCAGTGCTCCTCCAGGAACGAACAGGGGTGTCGAGGAGAACCAGTACTTC.

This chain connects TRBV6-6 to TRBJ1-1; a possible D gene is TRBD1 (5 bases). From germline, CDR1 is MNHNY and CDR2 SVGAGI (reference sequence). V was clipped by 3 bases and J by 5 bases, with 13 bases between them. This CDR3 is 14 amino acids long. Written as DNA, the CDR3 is TGTGCCAGCAGTTATGTAGGGGAGAGTACTGAAGCTTTCTTT. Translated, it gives CASSYVGESTEAFF.

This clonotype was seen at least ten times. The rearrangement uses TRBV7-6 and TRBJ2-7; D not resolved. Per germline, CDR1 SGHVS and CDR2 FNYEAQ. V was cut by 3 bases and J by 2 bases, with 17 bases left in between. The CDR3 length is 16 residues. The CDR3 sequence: CASSLDGNWATYEQYF. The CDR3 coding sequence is TGTGCCAGCAGCTTGGACGGTAACTGGGCCACCTACGAGCAGTACTTC.

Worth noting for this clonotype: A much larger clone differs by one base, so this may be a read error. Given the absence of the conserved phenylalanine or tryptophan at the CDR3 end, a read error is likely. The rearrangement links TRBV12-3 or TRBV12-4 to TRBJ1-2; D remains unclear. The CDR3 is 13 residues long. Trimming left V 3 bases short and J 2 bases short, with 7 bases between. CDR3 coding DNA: TGTGCCAGCAGTTTGTACGGGAACTATGGCTACACCTGC. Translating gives CASSLYGNYGYTC.

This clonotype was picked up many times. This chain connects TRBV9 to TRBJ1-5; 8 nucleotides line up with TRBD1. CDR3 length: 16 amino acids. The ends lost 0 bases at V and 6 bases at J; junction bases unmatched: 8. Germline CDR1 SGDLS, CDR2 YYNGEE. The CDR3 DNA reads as TGTGCCAGCAGCGTAGATCCAGGGGGCGACGGTCAGCCCCAGCATTTT. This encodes CASSVDPGGDGQPQHF.

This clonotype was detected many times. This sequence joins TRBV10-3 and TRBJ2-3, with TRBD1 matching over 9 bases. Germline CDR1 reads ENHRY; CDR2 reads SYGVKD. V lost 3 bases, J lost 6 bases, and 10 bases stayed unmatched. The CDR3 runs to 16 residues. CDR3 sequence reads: CAISDDSGTGLDTQYF. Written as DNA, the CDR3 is TGTGCCATCAGTGACGACTCCGGGACAGGGCTGGATACGCAGTATTTT.

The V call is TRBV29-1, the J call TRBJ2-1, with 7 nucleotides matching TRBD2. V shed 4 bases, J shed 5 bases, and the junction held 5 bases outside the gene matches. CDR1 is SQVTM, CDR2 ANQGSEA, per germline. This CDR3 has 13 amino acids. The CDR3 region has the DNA TGCAGCGTTGTTCGGGACTACAACAATGAGCAGTTCTTC. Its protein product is CSVVRDYNNEQFF.

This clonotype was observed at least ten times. CDR3 coding DNA: TGTGCCAGCAGACTAAGGGACAAGGAGGGCGAGCAGTACTTC. As protein: CASRLRDKEGEQYF. The V and J genes are TRBV12-3 or TRBV12-4 and TRBJ2-7; the D call may be TRBD1 or TRBD2 (6 bases each). The CDR3 extends over 14 amino acids. The germline V and J ends were trimmed by 6 bases and 6 bases, with 18 bases remaining between them.

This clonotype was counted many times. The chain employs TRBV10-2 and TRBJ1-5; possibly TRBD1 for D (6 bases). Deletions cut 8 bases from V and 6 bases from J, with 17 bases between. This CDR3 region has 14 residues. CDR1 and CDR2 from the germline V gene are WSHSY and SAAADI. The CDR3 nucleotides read TGCGCCAGCGGGAAGGGGGGACGGGGTCAGCCCCAGCATTTT. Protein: CASGKGGRGQPQHF.

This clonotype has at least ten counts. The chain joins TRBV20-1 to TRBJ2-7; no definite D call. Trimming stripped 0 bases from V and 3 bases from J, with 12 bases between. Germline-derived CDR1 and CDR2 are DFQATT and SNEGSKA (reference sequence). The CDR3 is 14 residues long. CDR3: CSARDEDSVYEQYF. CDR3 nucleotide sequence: TGCAGTGCTAGAGATGAGGATTCCGTCTACGAGCAGTACTTC.